This T cell receptor beta chain was identified during a study of cytomegalovirus exposure and HLA in healthy donors. Study-wide findings and caveats: Exclusion applied to some V segments, including TRBV6-2 and TRBV6-3, as they were indistinguishable. Later analysis identified several of the most significant clusters that appeared linked to common viral pathogens.

With regard to this clone: What it binds is not known.

Amplification used 60 Vbeta primers and 13 Jbeta primers. Clones were sequenced by immunoSEQ multiplex PCR, and TCRdb holds only the in-frame ones, with some missing. The profile shows over 60,000 clones, 60% to 85% of them singletons. The J segment lost 12 bases and the V segment lost 5 bases, leaving 7 bases of the junction unmatched. This CDR3 is 11 amino acids long. CDR1 and CDR2 (germline): DFQATT, SNEGSKA (reference sequence). The chain uses TRBV20-1 and TRBJ1-5; TRBD1 agrees at 7 bases. Material for sequencing was PBMCs. The TCR sequence derives from a man in his sixties or seventies in good health and CMV-seronegative. CDR3 coding DNA: TGCAGTGCTGCCGCCGGGACAGTCCAGCATTTT. Translating it yields CSAAAGTVQHF.